This T cell receptor (beta chain) originates from a study of cytomegalovirus exposure and HLA in healthy donors. Looked up from germline, CDR1 is LNHDA and CDR2 is SQIVND (reference sequence). J was trimmed by 4 bases and V by 8 bases; bases with no gene match: 6. This CDR3 is built from 14 residues. 13 Jbeta primers and 60 Vbeta primers were used for the PCR. TCRdb's table, derived via immunoSEQ multiplex PCR, lists solely in-frame clones and lacks some. The sample has 50,000 or so clones, about 69% seen once. The chain uses TRBV19 and TRBJ1-3; 9 positions agree with TRBD1. The TCR comes from a man in his forties in good health and CMV-seropositive. The sample comprised PBMCs. The CDR3 spells CASEQGAGGNTIYF. In nucleotides, the CDR3 is TGTGCCAGTGAACAGGGGGCTGGCGGAAACACCATATATTTT.